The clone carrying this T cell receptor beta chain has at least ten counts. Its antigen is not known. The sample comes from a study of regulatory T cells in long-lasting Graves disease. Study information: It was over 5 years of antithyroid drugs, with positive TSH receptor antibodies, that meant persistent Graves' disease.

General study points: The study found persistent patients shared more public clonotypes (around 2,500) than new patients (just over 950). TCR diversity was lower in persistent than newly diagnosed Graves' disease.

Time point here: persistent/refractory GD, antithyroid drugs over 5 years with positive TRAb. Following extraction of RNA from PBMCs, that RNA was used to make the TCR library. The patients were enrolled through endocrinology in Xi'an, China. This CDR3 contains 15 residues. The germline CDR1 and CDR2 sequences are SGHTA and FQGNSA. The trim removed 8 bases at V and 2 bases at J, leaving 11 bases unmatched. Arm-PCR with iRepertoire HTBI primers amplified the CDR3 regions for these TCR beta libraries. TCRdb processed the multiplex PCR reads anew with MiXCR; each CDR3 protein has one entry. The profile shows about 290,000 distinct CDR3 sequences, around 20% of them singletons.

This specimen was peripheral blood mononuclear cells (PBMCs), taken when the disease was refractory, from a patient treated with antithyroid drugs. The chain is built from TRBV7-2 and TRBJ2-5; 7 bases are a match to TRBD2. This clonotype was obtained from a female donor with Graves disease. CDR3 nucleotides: TGTGCCAGCCAACACACTGCGGGAGCACAAGAGACCCAGTACTTC. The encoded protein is CASQHTAGAQETQYF.